This T cell receptor beta chain was sequenced during a study of CXCR3-negative and CXCR3-positive naive CD8 T cells. Carrying UMI labels, the TRB cDNA libraries were prepared through 5' RACE. From its re-call of the 5' RACE reads, TCRdb lists each CDR3 protein once, without DNA. This table lists tens of thousands of distinct CDR3 sequences. Study-level results: Diversity was high in both naive subsets and much lower in memory cells. Hydrophobicity of TRB CDR3s was greater in CXCR3-positive naive cells than in CXCR3-negative naive cells.

For this clonotype: Its antigen is as yet unknown.

Germline V gene sequence: CDR1 SEHNR, CDR2 FQNEAQ (reference sequence). This CDR3 has 16 amino acids. The sequence was collected from a human donor in good health. Some clones in this sample may be carry-over from other donors' samples. The chain uses TRBV7-9 and TRBJ2-1; TCRdb's D call of TRBD1 is untestable without DNA. Sequenced: naive CXCR3- CD8+ T cells from blood. The subset: CD45RO-CCR7+CD27+CD95- naive CD8+ T cells lacking CXCR3 (TNR3-). The CDR3 here is CASIGQDSNSYNEQFF.